Below, one T cell receptor (beta chain) is given with its context. In the authors' methods: It was from reference gene primer amplification that nucleated cell counts were estimated. Clones were sequenced by immunoSEQ multiplex PCR, and TCRdb holds only the in-frame ones, with some missing. V and J calls and clone size come straight from that table; D and trimming were deduced from the DNA. Of some 270,000 clones in the sample, about 91% were seen once. The sample originates from a study of blood T cell repertoires in COVID-19. The CDR3 covers 12 residues. Germline V gene sequence: CDR1 SGHRS, CDR2 YFSETQ. The ends were cut back, 8 bases at V and 4 bases at J, with 10 bases in the middle.

The clonotype originates from a woman aged 35 to 49 who had recovered from COVID-19. Material: peripheral blood. The chain links TRBV5-1 to TRBJ1-5; no clear D. The CDR3 nucleotides read TGCGCCAGGGGCCGGGGAAATCAGCCCCAGCATTTT. Translation: CARGRGNQPQHF. Looking up the rest from reference TRBV5-1 and TRBJ1-5 gives the full variable domain: KAGVTQTPRYLIKTRGQQVTLSCSPISGHRSVSWYQQTPGQGLQFLFEYFSETQRNKGNFPGRFSGRQFSNSRSEMNVSTLELGDSALYLCARGRGNQPQHFGDGTRLSIL.